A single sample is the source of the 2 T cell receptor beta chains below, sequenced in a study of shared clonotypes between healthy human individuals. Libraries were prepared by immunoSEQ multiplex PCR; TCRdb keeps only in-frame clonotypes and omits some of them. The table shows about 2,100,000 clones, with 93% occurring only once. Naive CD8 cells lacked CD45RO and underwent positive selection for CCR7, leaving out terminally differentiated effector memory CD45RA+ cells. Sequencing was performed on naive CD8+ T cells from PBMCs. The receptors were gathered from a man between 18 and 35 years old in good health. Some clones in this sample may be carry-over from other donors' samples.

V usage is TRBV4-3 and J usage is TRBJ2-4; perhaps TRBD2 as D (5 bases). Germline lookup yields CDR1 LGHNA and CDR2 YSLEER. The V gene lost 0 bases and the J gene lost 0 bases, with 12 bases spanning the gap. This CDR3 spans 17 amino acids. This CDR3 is CASSQDTIREAKNIQYF. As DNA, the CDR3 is TGCGCCAGCAGCCAAGATACGATTCGGGAAGCCAAAAACATTCAGTACTTC.

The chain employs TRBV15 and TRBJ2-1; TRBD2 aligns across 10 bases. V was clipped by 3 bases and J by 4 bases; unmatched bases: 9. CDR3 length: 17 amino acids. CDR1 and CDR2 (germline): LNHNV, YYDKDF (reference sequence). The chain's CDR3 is CATSSEPGLASYNEQFF. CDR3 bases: TGTGCCACCAGCAGCGAACCGGGACTAGCGTCATACAATGAGCAGTTCTTC.